This paragraph reports one T cell receptor beta chain. No antigen is known for it. The junction had 6 bases not matched to a gene; V was cut back by 1 base and J by 1 base. This CDR3 region has 16 residues. Looked up from germline, CDR1 is LNHNV and CDR2 is YYDKDF (reference sequence). Obtained as resections during corrective heart surgery, the thymus tissue was then studied. Having corrective surgery for congenital heart defects, healthy Finnish infants were the ones who donated. This sample is part of a study of human thymus T cells. Study results and limitations: Related research described thymic repertoires that were highly overlapping among unrelated individuals. Apparent skewing of V and J gene usage characterized both thymic and blood repertoires.

TCRdb's table, derived via immunoSEQ multiplex PCR, lists solely in-frame clones and lacks some. The top ten clones hold 0.02% to 0.03% of a sample with some 120,000 clones, around 94% of them seen once. Sequencing was done on a sample of thymus tissue. The clonotype originates from a boy less than two years old with a congenital heart defect but otherwise immunologically healthy. This chain links TRBV15 with TRBJ1-1, with 7 nucleotides matching TRBD1. CDR3 residues: CATSRVTGAENTEAFF. The CDR3 nucleotides read TGTGCCACCAGCAGAGTTACAGGGGCGGAGAACACTGAAGCTTTCTTT.